This is a list of T cell receptor beta chains from one sample in a study of shared clonotypes between healthy human individuals. Clones were read by immunoSEQ multiplex PCR, and TCRdb kept only the in-frame ones, dropping some. This table has roughly 2.5 million clones, more than 90% appearing once. The sequencing input was naive CD4+ T cells sorted from blood. All receptors derive from a young man in good health. CDR3s include the opening cysteine and the closing phenylalanine or tryptophan. The order of the fields is clone size, V gene, J gene, D gene, CDR3 DNA, CDR3 protein. The D gene is left open where the match is weak. Only part of the rows carry a size: once, few, many, or a class if the clone is expanded.

abundance: -; v_gene: TRBV5-4; j_gene: TRBJ2-2; d_gene: TRBD2; CDR3nt: TGTGCCAGCAGCTCCAACGGACTAGCGGTGAACACCGGGGAGCTGTTTTTT; CDR3aa: CASSSNGLAVNTGELFF
abundance: -; v_gene: TRBV10-3; j_gene: TRBJ2-2; d_gene: TRBD2; CDR3nt: TGTGCCATCAGTGAGAGCGGGAGGGCCGACGGGGAGCTGTTTTTT; CDR3aa: CAISESGRADGELFF
abundance: -; v_gene: TRBV6-1; j_gene: TRBJ1-5; d_gene: -; CDR3nt: TGTGCCAGCAGTACCTCTCGCAGCAATCAGCCCCAGCATTTT; CDR3aa: CASSTSRSNQPQHF
abundance: -; v_gene: TRBV7-9; j_gene: TRBJ2-3; d_gene: -; CDR3nt: TGTGCCAGCAGCTTGGCTCTGGACTTTGGCACAGATACGCAGTATTTT; CDR3aa: CASSLALDFGTDTQYF
abundance: -; v_gene: TRBV5-1; j_gene: TRBJ2-7; d_gene: -; CDR3nt: TGCGCCAGCAGCTTGGCACAGACCACCTACGAGCAGTACTTC; CDR3aa: CASSLAQTTYEQYF
abundance: -; v_gene: TRBV5-5; j_gene: TRBJ1-2; d_gene: TRBD1; CDR3nt: TGTGCCAGCAGCTTGGCCACAACAGGGGGCGGAGGCTACACCTTC; CDR3aa: CASSLATTGGGGYTF
abundance: -; v_gene: TRBV6-5; j_gene: TRBJ1-3; d_gene: -; CDR3nt: TGTGCCAGCTATCAACCGGGGGCGGCCATATATTTT; CDR3aa: CASYQPGAAIYF
abundance: -; v_gene: TRBV7-2; j_gene: TRBJ2-7; d_gene: -; CDR3nt: TGTGCCAGCAGCCTTCAGGTCGCCTACGAGCAGTACTTC; CDR3aa: CASSLQVAYEQYF
abundance: -; v_gene: TRBV21-1; j_gene: TRBJ2-7; d_gene: -; CDR3nt: TGTGCCAGCAGCAAAACGCTCAACAGGGTAGTTTCCGAGCAGTACTTC; CDR3aa: CASSKTLNRVVSEQYF
abundance: -; v_gene: TRBV14; j_gene: TRBJ2-3; d_gene: -; CDR3nt: TGTGCCAGCAGCCCCCTCCTGGGCCGCACAGATACGCAGTATTTT; CDR3aa: CASSPLLGRTDTQYF
abundance: -; v_gene: TRBV14; j_gene: TRBJ2-7; d_gene: TRBD1; CDR3nt: TGTGCCAGCACCCAGGAAGTTACGGACAGGGGCCAGTACGAGCAGTACTTC; CDR3aa: CASTQEVTDRGQYEQYF
abundance: -; v_gene: TRBV7-2; j_gene: TRBJ1-2; d_gene: -; CDR3nt: TGTGCCAGCAGCTTAGCGCACCCGGTTGGGTATGGCTACACCTTC; CDR3aa: CASSLAHPVGYGYTF
abundance: -; v_gene: TRBV6-6; j_gene: TRBJ2-5; d_gene: -; CDR3nt: TGTGCCAGCAGTTACGGCAGGCTTGAGGAGACCCAGTACTTC; CDR3aa: CASSYGRLEETQYF
abundance: once; v_gene: TRBV19; j_gene: TRBJ2-5; d_gene: -; CDR3nt: TGTGCCAGTAGTATAGGGGCAGGGGGAGGGGAGACCCAGTACTTC; CDR3aa: CASSIGAGGGETQYF
abundance: -; v_gene: TRBV7-8; j_gene: TRBJ1-5; d_gene: -; CDR3nt: TGTGCCAGCAGCTTAGGTTCCCCCAATCAGCCCCAGCATTTT; CDR3aa: CASSLGSPNQPQHF
abundance: few; v_gene: TRBV5-4; j_gene: TRBJ1-6; d_gene: -; CDR3nt: TGTGCCAGCAGCTCGGGGTTTAATTCACCCCTCCACTTT; CDR3aa: CASSSGFNSPLHF
abundance: -; v_gene: TRBV7-8; j_gene: TRBJ1-6; d_gene: -; CDR3nt: TGTGCCAGCAGCTACCTGGTCGACCCGGGGAATTCACCCCTCCACTTT; CDR3aa: CASSYLVDPGNSPLHF
abundance: -; v_gene: TRBV5-1; j_gene: TRBJ1-6; d_gene: -; CDR3nt: TGCGCCAGCAGCTTGGGGGGTAGTAATAATTCACCCCTCCACTTT; CDR3aa: CASSLGGSNNSPLHF
abundance: -; v_gene: TRBV11-2; j_gene: TRBJ2-2; d_gene: TRBD1; CDR3nt: TGTGCCAGCAGCTTTACGGGACAGGGAGGGGAGCTGTTTTTT; CDR3aa: CASSFTGQGGELFF
abundance: -; v_gene: TRBV27; j_gene: TRBJ2-3; d_gene: TRBD2; CDR3nt: TGTGCCAGCAGTTTGCAACTAGCGGGGGGAAGGGCAGATACGCAGTATTTT; CDR3aa: CASSLQLAGGRADTQYF
abundance: -; v_gene: TRBV5-6; j_gene: TRBJ2-5; d_gene: -; CDR3nt: TGTGCCAGCAGCATCGGCGGTGGACAGAAAGAGACCCAGTACTTC; CDR3aa: CASSIGGGQKETQYF
abundance: once; v_gene: TRBV6-5; j_gene: TRBJ2-7; d_gene: TRBD2; CDR3nt: TGTGCCAGCAGGGGGACTAGCGGGAGGTACGAGCAGTACTTC; CDR3aa: CASRGTSGRYEQYF
abundance: once; v_gene: TRBV7-2; j_gene: TRBJ2-1; d_gene: -; CDR3nt: TGTGCCAGCAGCTTAGAACTCTGGAATGAGCAGTTCTTC; CDR3aa: CASSLELWNEQFF